Listed here is a single T cell receptor (beta chain). This specimen comes from a study of PD-1 blockade in classical Hodgkin lymphoma. This CDR3 region has 12 residues. The germline V gene has CDR1 SGHNT and CDR2 YYREEE (reference sequence). V gave up 5 bases and J gave up 7 bases, with 12 bases separating them. Brentuximab vedotin exposure varied among the patients, all of whom had relapsed after autologous stem cell transplantation. Only in-frame clones appear in the TCRdb table, and some are missing; sequencing was by immunoSEQ multiplex PCR. The sample comprises just under 45,000 clones, approximately 70% of which are singletons, and under 3.5% rests with the top ten.

Sequencing used peripheral blood mononuclear cells (PBMCs), obtained before the second cycle of nivolumab. This clonotype was sampled from a human donor with classical Hodgkin lymphoma. The rearrangement links TRBV5-4 to TRBJ1-1; D gene uncertain. The DNA of the CDR3 is TGTGCCAGCAGTTCCGACCAAGGTGAAGCTTTCTTT. As protein: CASSSDQGEAFF.